The 9 T cell receptor beta chains below all came from one sample that was sequenced in a study of early T cells in non-severe SARS-CoV-2 infection. TCRdb independently ran MiXCR on the 5' RACE reads; one entry per CDR3 protein. The sample contains tens of thousands of distinct CDR3 sequences, approximately 9.9% of which appear only once. Sequencing was done on a sample of whole blood. The source of these receptors is an adult who was a healthcare worker with PCR-confirmed SARS-CoV-2 infection or an uninfected control (not recorded which).

The chain has TRBV6-6 and TRBJ2-7; D unresolved. V was clipped by 5 bases and J by 5 bases, with 7 bases between them. The CDR3 is 11 residues long. The V gene's germline CDR1 is MNHNY and CDR2 SVGAGI (reference sequence). The DNA of the CDR3 is TGTGCCAGCAGTACAAAAGACGAGCAGTACTTC. It encodes CASSTKDEQYF.

The chain recombines TRBV2 with TRBJ1-2, with 11 bases fitting TRBD1. Trimming took 8 bases from V and 8 from J; bases not matched to a gene: 7. Germline V gene data show CDR1 as SNHLY and CDR2 as FYNNEI. This CDR3 has 13 amino acids. The CDR3 protein is CASPGQGVEGYTF. CDR3 DNA: TGTGCCAGCCCGGGACAGGGGGTGGAAGGCTACACCTTC.

V is TRBV6-5 and J is TRBJ1-1, with D possibly TRBD1 on 6 matching bases. The CDR3 runs to 12 residues. Germline V gives CDR1 MNHEY, CDR2 SVGAGI. V was shortened by 11 bases and J by 5 bases, with 15 bases between the two germline ends. CDR3 coding DNA: TGTGCCGCGGGGGAGGGGGTTACTGAAGCTTTCTTT. Residues: CAAGEGVTEAFF.

The chain couples TRBV10-3 to TRBJ2-5, with 7 bases that match TRBD2. Germline assignment: CDR1 ENHRY and CDR2 SYGVKD. The CDR3 contains 14 residues. V gave up 10 bases and J gave up 5 bases; unmatched junction bases: 13. The CDR3 nucleotides are TGTGCCAATGGGGAGGGCCTCGCAGGGGAGACCCAGTACTTC. The encoded protein is CANGEGLAGETQYF.

This clonotype was observed at least ten times. This chain connects TRBV2 to TRBJ1-6; D unclear. The ends were cut back, 2 bases at V and 7 bases at J, with 12 bases in the middle. The CDR3 consists of 15 residues. Germline CDR1 and CDR2: SNHLY and FYNNEI. The CDR3 DNA reads TGTGCCAGCAGTGAACAAAGGATATCCAATTCACCCCTCCACTTT. Protein sequence: CASSEQRISNSPLHF.

This clonotype was detected ten times or more. V is TRBV12-3 or TRBV12-4 and J is TRBJ1-2; 12 bases align to TRBD1. The V and J ends lost 4 bases and 9 bases, in that order; junction bases with no gene match: 6. The CDR3 loop spans 14 amino acids. The CDR3 is CASSSAGTGGRYTF. The DNA for the CDR3 is TGTGCCAGCAGTTCCGCCGGGACAGGGGGCCGCTACACCTTC.

This clonotype occurred many times. This chain uses TRBV12-3 or TRBV12-4 with TRBJ1-5; D perhaps matches TRBD1 (6 bases). V lost 4 bases to trimming and J lost 3 bases, with 13 bases between them. This CDR3 is 15 amino acids long. The DNA of the CDR3 is TGTGCCAGCAGTTCACAGGGCCCAACCAATCAGCCCCAGCATTTT. Its protein is CASSSQGPTNQPQHF.

The rearrangement uses TRBV29-1 and TRBJ2-1; D tentatively fits TRBD1 or TRBD2 (6 bases each). Trimming removed 8 bases at V and 9 bases at J, with 20 bases between. The CDR3 extends over 13 amino acids. In germline, CDR1 is SQVTM, CDR2 ANQGSEA. The CDR3 region is CSLSGGPGSEQFF. The CDR3 nucleotides are TGCAGCTTATCCGGGGGCCCGGGCAGTGAGCAGTTCTTC.

V usage is TRBV19 and J usage is TRBJ2-7; D might be TRBD2 (6 bases). CDR1 and CDR2 (germline): LNHDA, SQIVND (reference sequence). Trimming removed 3 bases at V and 7 bases at J, with 16 bases between. The CDR3 contains 14 residues. This CDR3 reads CASSIFAGIEEQYF. CDR3 nucleotides: TGTGCCAGTAGTATCTTTGCGGGGATCGAAGAGCAGTACTTC.